A single sample is the source of the 10 T cell receptor beta chains below, sequenced in a study of OX40 agonist ivuxolimab in advanced cancers. Sequencing was performed with immunoSEQ multiplex PCR; in TCRdb, only in-frame clones are kept and a portion is missing. The table records around 79,000 clones, approximately 86% of them present only once. The input for sequencing was CD4+ or CD8+ T cells sorted from blood, taken in a trial of the OX40 agonist ivuxolimab. The origin of the receptors is an adult with an advanced solid tumor such as melanoma, head and neck, liver or kidney cancer.

The chain employs TRBV7-2 and TRBJ2-2, with 16 bases lining up with TRBD2. V trimming: 4 bases; J trimming: 7 bases; junction bases outside the gene matches: 12. Germline V gives CDR1 SGHTA, CDR2 FQGNSA. This CDR3 comprises 19 residues. Here the CDR3 DNA reads TGTGCCAGCAGCTCCAGATCCGGGACTAGCGGGAGGGCTAACGGGGAGCTGTTTTTT. Its protein is CASSSRSGTSGRANGELFF.

The rearrangement uses TRBV5-4 and TRBJ2-7, with 8 bases fitting TRBD2. The CDR3 covers 15 residues. Trimming cost V 5 bases and J 3 bases; bases outside gene matches: 10. The germline gives CDR1 SGHNT, CDR2 YYREEE (reference sequence). The CDR3 reads CASSHGGSGIYEQYF. DNA of the CDR3: TGTGCCAGCAGTCACGGTGGTAGCGGGATCTACGAGCAGTACTTC.

This chain connects TRBV9 to TRBJ1-3; 9 positions match TRBD1. The CDR3 runs to 16 residues. Trimming took 3 bases from V and 2 from J; bases not matched to a gene: 6. Germline CDR1 reads SGDLS; CDR2 reads YYNGEE. CDR3 region: CASSARDRVAGNTIYF. CDR3 bases: TGTGCCAGCAGCGCCCGGGACAGGGTCGCTGGAAACACCATATATTTT.

This clone is a singleton in its sample. The chain is built from TRBV10-3 and TRBJ2-6; TRBD2 agrees at 7 bases. The CDR3 extends over 16 amino acids. Germline V gene sequence: CDR1 ENHRY, CDR2 SYGVKD. Trimming at V came to 1 base and at J to 5 bases, leaving 5 bases not matched to a gene. CDR3: CAISELEGGRANVLTF. In DNA form, the CDR3 reads TGTGCCATCAGTGAGTTGGAGGGAGGGAGGGCCAACGTCCTGACTTTC.

This chain joins TRBV19 and TRBJ1-5; D ambiguous. The V end lost 3 bases, the J end lost 0 bases, and 9 bases lay between the germline ends. CDR1 LNHDA and CDR2 SQIVND come from the germline V gene (reference sequence). The CDR3 extends over 15 amino acids. For the CDR3, the DNA is TGTGCCAGTAGTATCTCAGGTAGTAGCAATCAGCCCCAGCATTTT. It specifies CASSISGSSNQPQHF.

A single count supports this clone. This rearrangement joins TRBV7-2 to TRBJ2-1; TRBD1 agrees at 9 bases. This CDR3 comprises 15 residues. Germline V lookup: CDR1 SGHTA, CDR2 FQGNSA. Trimming at V came to 5 bases and at J to 3 bases, leaving 5 bases not matched to a gene. CDR3 in amino acids: CASSVPGQGYNEQFF. DNA for the CDR3: TGTGCCAGCAGCGTGCCGGGACAGGGCTACAATGAGCAGTTCTTC.

This clone was counted once. The rearrangement joins TRBV9 to TRBJ2-7, with 9 positions matching TRBD1. The CDR3 runs to 15 residues. Germline CDR1 is SGDLS and CDR2 is YYNGEE. Losses at the gene ends were 3 bases for V and 2 bases for J; bases not matched to a gene: 6. CDR3 nucleotides: TGTGCCAGCAGCGCAGGGACAGGGTGGGCCTACGAGCAGTACTTC. It codes for CASSAGTGWAYEQYF.

The V call is TRBV10-3, the J call TRBJ2-2; no clear D gene. From germline, CDR1 is ENHRY and CDR2 SYGVKD. The CDR3 totals 16 residues. V was shortened by 7 bases and J by 0 bases, with 15 bases between the two germline ends. The DNA of the CDR3 is TGTGCCATCAAGCCTGGCCTAACATCGAACACCGGGGAGCTGTTTTTT. It codes for CAIKPGLTSNTGELFF.

The rearrangement uses TRBV9 and TRBJ2-1; perhaps TRBD2 as D (5 bases). Germline V gene sequence: CDR1 SGDLS, CDR2 YYNGEE. The V end lost 2 bases, the J end lost 9 bases, and 12 bases lay between the germline ends. The CDR3 has 13 residues. The CDR3: CASSVEAGVEQFF. CDR3 DNA: TGTGCCAGCAGCGTGGAGGCTGGGGTTGAGCAGTTCTTC.

This clone appeared a single time. The chain joins TRBV27 to TRBJ2-3; 7 bases map to TRBD2. This CDR3 comprises 17 residues. Germline CDR1 and CDR2: MNHEY and SMNVEV (reference sequence). V was pared by 0 bases and J by 0 bases, with 6 bases of the junction left unmatched. Written as DNA, the CDR3 is TGTGCCAGCAGTTTATCGACTAGCAGATCTAGCACAGATACGCAGTATTTT. Residues: CASSLSTSRSSTDTQYF.